The next 31 T cell receptor beta chains were all read from a single sample in a study of technical replicates of blood from a few donors. The table came from immunoSEQ multiplex PCR; TCRdb's copy has only in-frame clones and leaves some out. The table has 15,000 to 18,000 clones, 70% to 90% seen once. The material sequenced was PBMCs. The receptors derive from a human donor in good health.

J is TRBJ2-3 and V is TRBV5-1; the D is unclear. V shed 3 bases and J shed 2 bases, with 4 bases lying between them. This CDR3 spans 12 amino acids. The germline V gene encodes CDR1 SGHRS and CDR2 YFSETQ. DNA of the CDR3: TGCGCCAGCAGCTGGGCCACAGATACGCAGTATTTT. Translated, it gives CASSWATDTQYF. The complete variable domain, with remaining parts taken from reference TRBV5-1 and TRBJ2-3, reads KAGVTQTPRYLIKTRGQQVTLSCSPISGHRSVSWYQQTPGQGLQFLFEYFSETQRNKGNFPGRFSGRQFSNSRSEMNVSTLELGDSALYLCASSWATDTQYFGPGTRLTVL.

In its sample, this clone was seen once. The chain is built from TRBV5-1 and TRBJ2-7, with a weak D call TRBD1 (6 bases). The germline gives CDR1 SGHRS, CDR2 YFSETQ. The V gene lost 0 bases and the J gene lost 3 bases, with 13 bases spanning the gap. The CDR3 is made up of 15 amino acids. The CDR3 is CASSLGGTTGYEQYF. For the CDR3, the DNA is TGCGCCAGCAGCTTGGGGGGGACGACAGGCTACGAGCAGTACTTC.

V is TRBV2 and J is TRBJ2-1, with 7 bases that match TRBD2. Germline trimming cut 6 bases from V and 3 bases from J; bases unmatched to any gene: 2. Germline V gene data show CDR1 as SNHLY and CDR2 as FYNNEI. The CDR3 extends over 13 amino acids. CDR3 DNA: TGTGCCAGCAGACTAGCGCACTACAATGAGCAGTTCTTC. Its protein product is CASRLAHYNEQFF.

This rearrangement joins TRBV7-3 to TRBJ1-2; tentatively, D is TRBD1 (6 bases). The ends were cut back, 2 bases at V and 4 bases at J, with 8 bases in the middle. Germline CDR1 and CDR2: SGHTA and FQGTGA. This CDR3 comprises 13 residues. CDR3 residues: CASSLGQSYGYTF. Written as DNA, the CDR3 is TGTGCCAGCAGCTTAGGACAGAGCTATGGCTACACCTTC.

The chain joins TRBV18 to TRBJ2-5, with 8 bases identical to TRBD2. This CDR3 is 15 amino acids long. J was trimmed by 4 bases and V by 5 bases; bases with no gene match: 9. CDR1 and CDR2 (germline): KGHSH, LQKENI. The CDR3 loop reads CASSSNSGRSETQYF. DNA for the CDR3: TGTGCCAGCTCATCAAACAGCGGGAGATCAGAGACCCAGTACTTC.

The chain carries TRBV2 and TRBJ2-1; no definite D call. The CDR3 spans 12 residues. Per germline, CDR1 SNHLY and CDR2 FYNNEI. V was cut by 6 bases and J by 5 bases, with 8 bases left in between. The CDR3 loop is CASRPQNNEQFF. Written as DNA, the CDR3 is TGTGCCAGCAGGCCCCAGAACAATGAGCAGTTCTTC.

The chain combines TRBV10-3 with TRBJ2-5, with TRBD2 identical over 10 bases. The CDR3 sequence is 15 residues long. In germline, CDR1 is ENHRY, CDR2 SYGVKD. V lost 5 bases and J lost 5; bases outside the gene matches: 8. The CDR3 loop reads CAISLGGAGGETQYF. The CDR3 DNA reads as TGTGCCATCAGTCTTGGGGGAGCGGGAGGGGAGACCCAGTACTTC.

In DNA, the CDR3 is TGTGCCATCAGCCAAGGACTAGCGGGAGGATACAATGAGCAGTTCTTC. This codes for CAISQGLAGGYNEQFF. The J gene is TRBJ2-1, the V gene TRBV10-3, with 14 bases identical to TRBD2. The CDR3 has 16 amino acids. Germline V lookup: CDR1 ENHRY, CDR2 SYGVKD. The V and J ends lost 6 bases and 4 bases, in that order; junction bases with no gene match: 5.

The gene calls are TRBV5-4 and TRBJ1-2; D gene unclear. V dropped 0 bases and J dropped 1 base, with 4 bases sitting between them. Germline CDR1 SGHNT, CDR2 YYREEE (reference sequence). This CDR3 is 13 amino acids long. This CDR3 is CASSLDSNYGYTF. The CDR3 nucleotides are TGTGCCAGCAGCTTGGACAGTAACTATGGCTACACCTTC.

The chain is built from TRBV7-2 and TRBJ1-4, with D perhaps matching TRBD1 (6 bases). Per germline, CDR1 SGHTA and CDR2 FQGNSA. V was shortened by 5 bases and J by 8 bases, with 15 bases between the two germline ends. The CDR3 spans 14 residues. CDR3 sequence: CASSREGGVEKLFF. The DNA of the CDR3 is TGTGCCAGCAGCCGGGAGGGGGGGGTAGAAAAACTGTTTTTT. Full variable domain (outside the CDR3, taken from reference TRBV7-2 and TRBJ1-4): GAGVSQSPSNKVTEKGKDVELRCDPISGHTALYWYRQSLGQGLEFLIYFQGNSAPDKSGLPSDRFSAERTGGSVSTLTIQRTQQEDSAVYLCASSREGGVEKLFFGSGTQLSVL.

This chain connects TRBV5-4 to TRBJ1-3; 10 bases line up with TRBD1. There are 15 residues in the CDR3. Germline CDR1 SGHNT, CDR2 YYREEE (reference sequence). The junction had 5 bases not matched to a gene; V was cut back by 4 bases and J by 4 bases. The CDR3: CASSTDRGHGNTIYF. CDR3 in DNA: TGTGCCAGCAGCACCGACAGGGGGCACGGAAACACCATATATTTT.

This chain joins TRBV28 and TRBJ2-2, with TRBD2 matching 7 bases. Trimming at V came to 5 bases and at J to 5 bases, leaving 8 bases not matched to a gene. Germline V gives CDR1 MDHEN, CDR2 SYDVKM. CDR3 size: 15 residues. The CDR3 spells CASSTPGGATGELFF. The CDR3 nucleotides read TGTGCCAGCAGTACACCGGGGGGAGCAACCGGGGAGCTGTTTTTT. Using reference TRBV28 and TRBJ2-2 for the parts outside the CDR3, the full variable domain is DVKVTQSSRYLVKRTGEKVFLECVQDMDHENMFWYRQDPGLGLRLIYFSYDVKMKEKGDIPEGYSVSREKKERFSLILESASTNQTSMYLCASSTPGGATGELFFGEGSRLTVL.

The rearrangement joins TRBV5-1 to TRBJ2-2; 9 bases are a match to TRBD2. Losses at the gene ends were 5 bases for V and 1 base for J; bases not matched to a gene: 0. There are 14 residues in the CDR3. CDR1 and CDR2 from the germline V gene are SGHRS and YFSETQ. The CDR3 region has the DNA TGCGCCAGCAGGACTAGCGGGAACACCGGGGAGCTGTTTTTT. Its protein product is CASRTSGNTGELFF.

The genes are TRBV6-1 and TRBJ2-7; 14 bases match TRBD2. V was clipped by 2 bases and J by 5 bases; unmatched bases: 5. Germline CDR1 is MNHNS and CDR2 is SASEGT. The CDR3 length is 16 residues. CDR3 amino acids: CASSEWTSGRSNEQYF. In DNA, the CDR3 is TGTGCCAGCAGTGAATGGACTAGCGGGAGGTCAAACGAGCAGTACTTC.

The rearrangement joins TRBV6-1 to TRBJ2-3; 8 bases are shared with TRBD2. J was trimmed by 0 bases and V by 6 bases; bases with no gene match: 2. This CDR3 is built from 14 residues. Germline CDR1 and CDR2: MNHNS and SASEGT. In nucleotides, the CDR3 is TGTGCCAGCAGACTAGCGGATAGCACAGATACGCAGTATTTT. The encoded protein is CASRLADSTDTQYF.

The V gene is TRBV29-1, the J gene TRBJ2-7; D gene unclear. Germline lookup yields CDR1 SQVTM and CDR2 ANQGSEA. The CDR3 is 14 amino acids. Trimming left V 1 base short and J 1 base short, with 11 bases between. CDR3 sequence (DNA): TGCAGCGTTGAAGGCGGTTTAAATTCCTACGAGCAGTACTTC. As protein: CSVEGGLNSYEQYF.

This clone was observed once. This chain uses TRBV5-1 with TRBJ2-1; possible D gene TRBD2, 6 bases. Per germline, CDR1 SGHRS and CDR2 YFSETQ. The CDR3 has 16 amino acids. V dropped 4 bases and J dropped 4 bases, with 18 bases sitting between them. CDR3 in amino acids: CASSPEGHGGYNEQFF. Written as DNA, the CDR3 is TGCGCCAGCAGCCCCGAGGGGCACGGGGGATACAATGAGCAGTTCTTC.

This clone occurred a few times. The CDR3 DNA reads as TGTGCCAGCAGTTGGGGACAGGGAAGCAATCAGCCCCAGCATTTT. It codes for CASSWGQGSNQPQHF. V usage is TRBV6-6 and J usage is TRBJ1-5; 9 positions agree with TRBD1. Germline-derived CDR1 and CDR2 are MNHNY and SVGAGI (reference sequence). CDR3 length: 15 amino acids. V shed 4 bases and J 1 base; nucleotides not matched to a gene: 2.

The chain couples TRBV19 to TRBJ1-1; no clear D. The CDR3 loop spans 15 amino acids. Between the trimmed V and J ends, which lost 5 bases and 4 bases, there was a span of 17 bases. Per germline, CDR1 LNHDA and CDR2 SQIVND (reference sequence). CDR3 DNA: TGTGCCAGTAGTTGGGAGGGCAGGCGAGGCACTGAAGCTTTCTTT. Protein: CASSWEGRRGTEAFF. The whole variable domain, remainder taken from reference TRBV19 and TRBJ1-1, is DGGITQSPKYLFRKEGQNVTLSCEQNLNHDAMYWYRQDPGQGLRLIYYSQIVNDFQKGDIAEGYSVSREKKESFPLTVTSAQKNPTAFYLCASSWEGRRGTEAFFGQGTRLTVV.

This clone was found a few times. The chain links TRBV2 to TRBJ1-5; weak D call: TRBD1 (5 bases). The ends were cut back, 6 bases at V and 0 bases at J, with 9 bases in the middle. Per germline, CDR1 SNHLY and CDR2 FYNNEI. The CDR3 contains 14 residues. CDR3 protein: CASRGGASNQPQHF. In nucleotides, the CDR3 is TGTGCCAGCAGGGGAGGGGCTAGCAATCAGCCCCAGCATTTT.

This clone was recorded a few times. The chain uses TRBV2 and TRBJ1-1; no reliable D call. Germline CDR1 is SNHLY and CDR2 is FYNNEI. This CDR3 is 13 amino acids long. V was shortened by 5 bases and J by 4 bases, with 11 bases between the two germline ends. The CDR3 DNA sequence: TGTGCCAGCAGTACAGAGTTTATCACTGAAGCTTTCTTT. This codes for CASSTEFITEAFF.

V usage is TRBV5-6 and J usage is TRBJ1-4, with D possibly TRBD1 on 5 matching bases. The germline V gene has CDR1 SGHDT and CDR2 YYEEEE. V lost 5 bases and J lost 8, with 7 bases in between. This CDR3 is 11 amino acids long. The CDR3 protein is CASSHREKLFF. CDR3 DNA sequence: TGTGCCAGCAGTCACAGGGAAAAACTGTTTTTT.

This chain joins TRBV5-1 and TRBJ2-1; perhaps TRBD2 as D (5 bases). The CDR3 runs 13 residues. Germline CDR1 and CDR2: SGHRS and YFSETQ. V dropped 4 bases and J dropped 9 bases, with 14 bases sitting between them. This chain's CDR3 is CASSRRSSSEQFF. CDR3 nucleotide sequence: TGCGCCAGCAGCAGGAGGTCTAGCAGTGAGCAGTTCTTC.

This chain links TRBV4-1 with TRBJ1-1; 7 positions agree with TRBD1. Germline CDR1 reads MGHRA; CDR2 reads YSYEKL. The CDR3 extends over 16 amino acids. The J segment lost 1 base and the V segment lost 4 bases, leaving 9 bases of the junction unmatched. The CDR3 spells CASSPADGDRNTEAFF. CDR3 nucleotide sequence: TGCGCCAGCAGCCCCGCGGATGGGGACAGGAACACTGAAGCTTTCTTT.

In this sample, this clone turned up a few times. The J gene is TRBJ1-1, the V gene TRBV10-3; possibly TRBD1 for D (5 bases). The CDR3 has 13 amino acids. The germline V gene encodes CDR1 ENHRY and CDR2 SYGVKD. V was pared by 10 bases and J by 3 bases, with 15 bases between. This CDR3 reads CATRQTRDTEAFF. CDR3 nucleotides: TGTGCCACTCGACAGACAAGGGACACTGAAGCTTTCTTT.

The chain is built from TRBV5-1 and TRBJ2-5; 7 nucleotides align to TRBD2. CDR3 length equals 14 residues. CDR1 is SGHRS and CDR2 is YFSETQ in the germline V gene. The junction had 8 bases not matched to a gene; V was cut back by 4 bases and J by 5 bases. The CDR3 here is CASSPGGAGETQYF. The CDR3, as DNA: TGCGCCAGCAGCCCGGGGGGAGCAGGGGAGACCCAGTACTTC. The full variable domain, completed using reference TRBV5-1 and TRBJ2-5, is KAGVTQTPRYLIKTRGQQVTLSCSPISGHRSVSWYQQTPGQGLQFLFEYFSETQRNKGNFPGRFSGRQFSNSRSEMNVSTLELGDSALYLCASSPGGAGETQYFGPGTRLLVL.

The genes are TRBV6-1 and TRBJ2-3; 10 nucleotides align to TRBD2. Losses at the gene ends were 9 bases for V and 1 base for J; bases not matched to a gene: 7. This CDR3 region has 15 residues. The V gene's germline CDR1 is MNHNS and CDR2 SASEGT. In DNA, the CDR3 is TGTGCCAGTCGACGCCTAGCGGGGGGCACAGATACGCAGTATTTT. Protein sequence: CASRRLAGGTDTQYF.

The chain joins TRBV7-2 to TRBJ2-3; TRBD2 might be the D (5 bases). V lost 0 bases to trimming and J lost 7 bases, with 8 bases between them. This CDR3 has 13 amino acids. The V gene's germline CDR1 is SGHTA and CDR2 FQGNSA. Here the CDR3 reads CASSLARGNTQYF. In DNA, the CDR3 is TGTGCCAGCAGCTTAGCGCGAGGGAATACGCAGTATTTT.

This sequence joins TRBV5-6 and TRBJ2-5, with 14 positions matching TRBD2. The CDR3 has 15 residues. V lost 4 bases to trimming and J lost 4 bases; unmatched junction nucleotides: 3. Germline loops: CDR1 SGHDT, CDR2 YYEEEE. CDR3 residues: CASSMGLAGVETQYF. The CDR3 nucleotides read TGTGCCAGCAGCATGGGACTAGCGGGAGTAGAGACCCAGTACTTC.

The rearrangement links TRBV4-1 to TRBJ2-1, with D possibly matching TRBD2 (6 bases). CDR3 length equals 14 residues. Deletions cut 0 bases from V and 4 bases from J, with 7 bases between. Germline CDR1 MGHRA, CDR2 YSYEKL. In DNA, the CDR3 is TGCGCCAGCAGCCAAGATGGGGGGTACAATGAGCAGTTCTTC. Its translation is CASSQDGGYNEQFF.

The genes are TRBV19 and TRBJ2-6; the D is unclear. Trimming pared 5 bases from V and 0 bases from J, leaving 11 bases between. The length of the CDR3 is 16 residues. Germline V CDR1 and CDR2: LNHDA, SQIVND (reference sequence). In DNA, the CDR3 is TGTGCCAGTAGTCCCCCCGGTCCCTCTGGGGCCAACGTCCTGACTTTC. Translating gives CASSPPGPSGANVLTF. Looking up the rest from reference TRBV19 and TRBJ2-6 gives the full variable domain: DGGITQSPKYLFRKEGQNVTLSCEQNLNHDAMYWYRQDPGQGLRLIYYSQIVNDFQKGDIAEGYSVSREKKESFPLTVTSAQKNPTAFYLCASSPPGPSGANVLTFGAGSRLTVL.